The clone carrying this TCR beta chain was counted many times. The antigen is unknown. Time point given: patch test 2, 6 weeks after DPC sensitization. Treatment here: therapeutic diphenylcyclopropenone sensitization with weekly scalp DPC. This entry is derived from a study of human T cells and chemical hapten exposure. Study in general: The variation in per-sample TCR yields arose mainly from small differences in pooled library volumes.

V was shortened by 1 base and J by 8 bases, with 14 bases between the two germline ends. Germline CDR1 is SEHNR and CDR2 is FQNEAQ (reference sequence). This CDR3 comprises 14 residues. The library labeled individual cDNA molecules by adding unique molecular identifiers to them. Original methodology: Across samples, TCR counts had a median of roughly 96,000 and ranged from roughly 23,224 to 690,600. TCRdb re-derived calls from the RACE reads in MiXCR, one entry per CDR3 protein. Clone size and V and J calls follow TCRdb, not the original study. This table holds about 54,000 distinct CDR3 sequences, around 9.5% found once. Study-level findings and limits: Unchanged with DPC sensitization were TCRs above 1 in 1000 frequency.

The input for sequencing was whole blood, taken in connection with sensitization to the hapten diphenylcyclopropenone (DPC). The gene calls are TRBV7-9 and TRBJ1-2, with D uncertain. The sequence came from a woman aged 45-65 years with alopecia areata. Some clones in this sample may be carry-over from other donors' samples. Written as DNA, the CDR3 is TGTGCCAGCAGCTTAGACAGTGGAACTGTAGGCTACACCTTC. Residues: CASSLDSGTVGYTF.